This T cell receptor beta chain was captured by sequencing in a study of cytomegalovirus exposure and HLA in healthy donors (dated by TCRdb to the late 2010s). About the full investigation: An earlier analysis of several hundred of the donors reported approximately 270 Gb of sequence data and more than 90 million unique TCR beta sequences from about 179 million T cells. Genome-wide SNP genotypes for about three fifths of the roughly 700 donors were used in a later genetic analysis, which treated that subset as a discovery cohort. On average, around 240,000 unique TCR beta nucleotide sequences were sequenced per donor among about 400 genotyped donors of the cohort, with 15% to 20% of those sequences being non-productive. Class I and class II HLA loci were covered by the typing at four-digit resolution. The study aimed to test whether cataloging public T cell receptors could reveal signatures of past pathogen exposure. Rather than drawing on any new phenotypic data, the later analysis identified candidate immune exposures from TCR beta sequences and the way those sequences occurred across donors. An earlier analysis of several hundred of the donors applied high-throughput TCR beta sequencing to assess whether each TCR beta V gene segment acted as functional or pseudogenic. Along with the approximately 700-subject first cohort, a separate validation cohort of some 130 different subjects was used. The number of donors typed differed by locus, with about 629-630 for A, B, C, DRB1 and DQB1, roughly 520 for DQA1, 600 to 610 for DPA1, and roughly 450 for DPB1. Because of strong linkage in the cohort, roughly five DR-DQ haplotypes were treated as single units for association and clustering. An early release that covered approximately 600 HLA-typed donors contained approximately 300 gigabases of sequencing data and tens of millions of unique TCR sequences. High-throughput TCR immunosequencing, statistical association of individual TCRs with disease status, and machine learning were combined to predict cytomegalovirus infection status. Donor age, sex, ethnicity and CMV serostatus were collected together with the repertoire data. Every discovery cohort repertoire had been produced on one sequencing platform. Using immunosequencing, the study profiled T cell repertoires from 500 to 800 subjects and related those repertoires to cytomegalovirus serostatus. A later analysis re-analyzed previously published TCR beta repertoires from roughly 600 donors and added high-resolution HLA genotyping to study TCR occurrence patterns. Of the approximately 400 genotyped donors, approximately 80% were placed in the genetic ancestry cluster associated with self-reported Caucasian donors.

The library came from the immunoSEQ multiplex PCR assay. For the multiplex PCR, a mixture combining 60 forward primers for TCR Vbeta segments and 13 reverse primers for TCR Jbeta segments was used. A multiplex PCR assay on genomic DNA amplified the CDR3 region of rearranged TCR beta genes. The Illumina HiSeq System was used to sequence the amplified TCR beta libraries as 87-base-pair reads. Per the source publication's procedure: Across the 670 or so repertoires, a later analysis counted 80 million or so unique TCR beta chains, 8.5 million to 12 million of which were shared by at least two donors. To remove PCR and sequencing errors, raw reads were error-corrected and collapsed into unique sequences using a nearest-neighbor algorithm that merged closely related sequences. CDR3 sequences were aligned to IMGT reference sequences to assign V, D and J gene segments. For a sequence to be retained, a match of at least six nucleotides was required to both a V gene segment and a J gene segment. A rearrangement counted as productive if the CDR3 had no stop codons and remained in frame with V and J, and every other rearrangement counted as non-productive. CDR3 was defined by IMGT convention, running from the second conserved V-encoded cysteine to the conserved J-encoded phenylalanine. Sequences without an unambiguous match to a single V gene segment were excluded from the earlier analysis of about 600 of the donors. An earlier analysis of approximately 590 of the donors classified V segments as functional when productive rearrangements were above 56.7% and as segregating when the standard deviation between donors was above 5%. To diagnose cytomegalovirus status from the catalog of TCR beta chain sequences, a statistical classification framework was built. A later analysis assigned V and J genes by comparing TCR nucleotide sequences with IMGT/GENE-DB human TR gene sequences. Using the TCRdist pipeline, a later analysis assigned CDR3 sequences along with most-parsimonious VDJ recombination scenarios. In a later analysis, every TCR beta chain was defined by the combination of its CDR3 amino acid sequence and its V-gene family, and reads without a unique V-gene family were dropped. In a later analysis, 500 to 700 highly shared, low-generation-probability nucleotide sequences were removed to address suspected cross-contamination and a sequencing artifact. In a later analysis, a clonal expansion index for each public chain was calculated from normalized within-repertoire ranks of inferred template counts. Generation probabilities in a later analysis came from a VDJ recombination model fitted to out-of-frame rearrangements, and those results were checked against IGoR. In a later analysis, TCR-TCR, TCR-HLA and TCR-CMV co-occurrence was scored with hypergeometric tests, and a repertoire-size bias correction was applied to TCR pairs. In a later analysis, false discovery rates were estimated by permuting HLA or CMV assignments 20 times. A later analysis grouped co-occurring TCRs with DBSCAN, adding TCRdist sequence similarity when clustering within HLA-allele-positive subsets. Co-occurrence clustering excluded repertoires with fewer than 30,000 or more than 120,000 public chains, plus five with anomalous nucleotide sharing. TCRdb re-hosts the immuneACCESS table, in-frame sequences only. Its copies lack some clones; in the studies checked, an unresolved V gene accounts for under half of them, and the cause for the rest is not known. V and J calls plus clone size are reproduced from that table; the DNA served to infer D and trimming. For this sample there are under 90,000 clones; roughly 74% appear just once. In total, the top ten clones hold 2% to 2.5% of the sample.

In regard to this clone: This receptor's antigen is unknown. No base quality information exists; no much larger clone differs at one position.

The cohort was made up of several hundred healthy bone marrow donors. At the time of sampling, all cohort members were nominally healthy, though unrecorded immune exposures were likely present. The donor was CMV seronegative and belonged to the group of under 400 seronegative cohort members. A peripheral blood sample was provided by each donor, and peripheral blood mononuclear cells were used for TCR beta sequencing. The Qiagen DNeasy Blood Extraction Kit was used to extract genomic DNA from the blood cell samples. CDR3 length: 13 amino acids, cysteine to phenylalanine. Just the 39-base CDR3 DNA is kept, in frame starting at base 1. V loses 2 bases of germline sequence and J loses 2 bases, and the interval between the two ends is 7 bases. CDR1 and CDR2, looked up from the germline V gene, are SGDLS and YYNGEE. Overall study results and their limits: When HLA alleles, especially DR and DQ, strongly co-occurred, attributing TCR associations to individual alleles was difficult. In a later genetic analysis, a missense DCLRE1C variant was associated with V-gene and J-gene trimming of TCR beta chains, and the association was replicated in an independent cohort. In a later analysis, HLA-associated TCR beta chains showed more clonal expansion and lower generation probabilities than non-associated chains that were equally common. The classifier was reported to diagnose cytomegalovirus status with high specificity and sensitivity in both the original cohort and the validation cohort. Because the 87-base-pair reads could not distinguish some IMGT-functional V segments, including TRBV6-2 and TRBV6-3, those segments were excluded. Because counts were too low, some 16 rarely observed V segments, including chromosome 9 orphons, were excluded from the earlier analysis of around 640 of the donors. In a later genetic analysis, fewer N-insertions in productive TCRs were reported among donors in an Asian-associated ancestry cluster than the approximately 670-donor mean. The authors suggested that the approach could potentially be generalized to other disease states and immunological phenotypes. In an earlier analysis of around 600 of the donors, most TCR beta V segments were observed in productive rearrangements about 90% or about 30% of the time, broadly matching IMGT annotations. In a later analysis, TCR association rates were found to vary across HLA loci, with the most associated TCRs seen for DRB1 alleles and the fewest for HLA-C alleles. A few of the identified cytomegalovirus-associated TCR beta chains were confirmed in vitro to be specific for cytomegalovirus antigens. Several of the top co-occurrence clusters appeared to be linked to parvovirus B19, influenza, CMV and Epstein-Barr virus, according to a later analysis. Linkage disequilibrium might explain the correlated functional status among segregating V segments, but an unknown experimental factor could not be excluded. Across donors, most TCR sequences were observed very rarely, whereas some public TCRs were present in many individuals. According to a later analysis, most CMV-associated TCR beta chains appeared to be HLA-restricted, and the HLA associations seemed to be driven largely by CMV exposure. The cohort was sequenced for TCR beta chains only, and without alpha or paired-chain data the features that could be detected were limited. Because some donors lacked HLA typing at each locus, the association tests relied only on the typed subset. Sequencing depth was assumed to be roughly uniform across donors in the presence/absence analyses, though that assumption may not hold. Specific HLA alleles were associated with 15,000 to 20,000 TCR beta sequences at a false discovery rate of 0.05 in a later analysis. A further reported finding was that TCR beta sequences accurately predicted the HLA-A and HLA-B alleles for most subjects in the first cohort. CMV serostatus was the only immune exposure information available for the cohort. A cluster of highly shared sequence variants was judged likely to represent a technical artifact of the sequencing pipeline. A total of fewer than 200 TCR beta chains were listed by the study as associated with cytomegalovirus.

The V and J segments used are TRBV9 and TRBJ2-5, with an unclear D gene assignment. Sequenced sample: PBMCs. This clonotype was sampled from a man aged 40-55 years in good health and CMV-seronegative. The CDR3 region has the sequence CASSVDTQETQYF. The sequenced DNA is TGTGCCAGCAGCGTCGACACTCAAGAGACCCAGTACTTC.